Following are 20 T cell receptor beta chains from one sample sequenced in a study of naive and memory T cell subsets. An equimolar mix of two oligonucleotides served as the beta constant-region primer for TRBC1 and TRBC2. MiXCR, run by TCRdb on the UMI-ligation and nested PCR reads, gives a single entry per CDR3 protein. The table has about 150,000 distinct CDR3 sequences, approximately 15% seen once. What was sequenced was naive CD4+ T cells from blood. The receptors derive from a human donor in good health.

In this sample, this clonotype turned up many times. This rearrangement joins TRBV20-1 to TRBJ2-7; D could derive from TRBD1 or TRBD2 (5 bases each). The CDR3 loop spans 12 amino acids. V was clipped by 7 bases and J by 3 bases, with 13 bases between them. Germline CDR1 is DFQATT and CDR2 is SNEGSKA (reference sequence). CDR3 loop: CSVGGSFYEQYF. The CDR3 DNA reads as TGCAGTGTTGGGGGTAGTTTCTACGAGCAGTACTTC.

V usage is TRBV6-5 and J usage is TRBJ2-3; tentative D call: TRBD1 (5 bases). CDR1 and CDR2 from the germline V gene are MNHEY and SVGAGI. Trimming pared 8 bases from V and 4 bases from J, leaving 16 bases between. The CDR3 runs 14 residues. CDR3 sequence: CASAAQGHADTQYF. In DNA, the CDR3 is TGTGCCAGCGCGGCCCAGGGTCATGCAGATACGCAGTATTTT.

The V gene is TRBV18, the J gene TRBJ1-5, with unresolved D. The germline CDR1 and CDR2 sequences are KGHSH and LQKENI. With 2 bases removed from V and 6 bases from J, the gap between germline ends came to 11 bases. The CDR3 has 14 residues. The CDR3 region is CASSPTRDAQPQHF. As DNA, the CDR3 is TGTGCCAGCTCACCAACCCGGGATGCTCAGCCCCAGCATTTT.

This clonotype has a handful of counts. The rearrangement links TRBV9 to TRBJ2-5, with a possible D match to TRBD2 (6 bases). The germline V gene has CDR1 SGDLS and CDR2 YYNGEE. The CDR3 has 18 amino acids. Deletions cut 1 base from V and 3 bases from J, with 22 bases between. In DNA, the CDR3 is TGTGCCAGCAGCGTAAGTTTAAGGGCTGGAGGGCGCGAAGAGACCCAGTACTTC. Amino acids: CASSVSLRAGGREETQYF.

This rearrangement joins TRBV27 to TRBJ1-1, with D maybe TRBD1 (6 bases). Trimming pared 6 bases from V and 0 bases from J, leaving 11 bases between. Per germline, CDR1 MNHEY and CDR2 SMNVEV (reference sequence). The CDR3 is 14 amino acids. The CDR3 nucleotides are TGTGCCAGCAGCTGGGGGGGGCTGAACACTGAAGCTTTCTTT. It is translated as CASSWGGLNTEAFF.

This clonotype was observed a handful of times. The CDR3 nucleotides read TGTGCCAGCAGCTTAAGACTCACCACAGATACGCAGTATTTT. Protein product: CASSLRLTTDTQYF. The chain employs TRBV7-3 and TRBJ2-3; D ambiguous. Germline V gene data show CDR1 as SGHTA and CDR2 as FQGTGA. CDR3 size: 14 residues. The V end lost 1 base, the J end lost 2 bases, and 7 bases lay between the germline ends.

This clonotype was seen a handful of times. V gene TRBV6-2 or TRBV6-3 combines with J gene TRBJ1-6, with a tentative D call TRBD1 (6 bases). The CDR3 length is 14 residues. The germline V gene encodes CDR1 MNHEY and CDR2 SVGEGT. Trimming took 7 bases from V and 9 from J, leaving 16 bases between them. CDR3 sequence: CASNQDRSSSPLHF. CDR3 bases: TGTGCCAGCAACCAGGACAGATCCAGTTCACCCCTCCACTTT.

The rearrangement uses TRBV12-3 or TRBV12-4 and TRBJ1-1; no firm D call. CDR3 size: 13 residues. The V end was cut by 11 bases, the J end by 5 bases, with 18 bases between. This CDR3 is CASYAPRRTEAFF. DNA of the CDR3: TGTGCCTCCTACGCCCCTCGAAGGACTGAAGCTTTCTTT.

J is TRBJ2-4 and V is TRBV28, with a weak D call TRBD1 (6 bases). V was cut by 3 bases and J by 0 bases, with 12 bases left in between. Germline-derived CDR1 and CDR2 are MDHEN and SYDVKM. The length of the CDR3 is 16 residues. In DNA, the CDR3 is TGTGCCAGCAGTTTCCTGCCAGGGGCAGCCAAAAACATTCAGTACTTC. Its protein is CASSFLPGAAKNIQYF.

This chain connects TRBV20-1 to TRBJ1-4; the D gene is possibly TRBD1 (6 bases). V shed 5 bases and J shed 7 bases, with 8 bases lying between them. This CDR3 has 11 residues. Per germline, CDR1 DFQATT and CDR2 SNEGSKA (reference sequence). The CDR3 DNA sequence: TGCAGTGCTCGGGACACTGAAAAACTGTTTTTT. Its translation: CSARDTEKLFF.

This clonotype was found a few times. The CDR3 reads CSVSGSVADTQYF. CDR3 nucleotides: TGCAGCGTTAGCGGGAGCGTCGCAGATACGCAGTATTTT. V usage is TRBV29-1 and J usage is TRBJ2-3, with 8 bases matching TRBD2. Germline V CDR1 and CDR2: SQVTM, ANQGSEA. CDR3 size: 13 residues. V lost 5 bases and J lost 4; bases outside the gene matches: 5.

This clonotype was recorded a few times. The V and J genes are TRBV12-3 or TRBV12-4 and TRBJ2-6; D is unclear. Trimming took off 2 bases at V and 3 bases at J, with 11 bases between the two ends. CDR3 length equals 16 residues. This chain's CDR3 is CASSLRRVLGANVLTF. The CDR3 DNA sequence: TGTGCCAGCAGTTTACGAAGGGTACTTGGGGCCAACGTCCTGACTTTC.

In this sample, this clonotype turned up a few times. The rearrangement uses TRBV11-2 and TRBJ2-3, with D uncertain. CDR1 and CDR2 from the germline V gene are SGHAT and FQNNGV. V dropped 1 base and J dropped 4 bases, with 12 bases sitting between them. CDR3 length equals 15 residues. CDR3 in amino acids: CASSLGVVVPDTQYF. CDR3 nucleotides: TGTGCCAGCAGCTTAGGCGTGGTAGTCCCAGATACGCAGTATTTT.

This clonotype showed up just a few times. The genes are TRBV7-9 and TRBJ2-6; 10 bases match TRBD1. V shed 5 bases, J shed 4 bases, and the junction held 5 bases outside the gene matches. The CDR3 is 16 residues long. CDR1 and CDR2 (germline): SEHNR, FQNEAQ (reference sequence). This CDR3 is CASSTGTGVGANVLTF. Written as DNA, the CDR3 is TGTGCCAGCAGCACCGGGACAGGGGTCGGGGCCAACGTCCTGACTTTC.

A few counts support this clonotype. Here the CDR3 reads CASSLQAYTEAFF. The CDR3 nucleotides read TGTGCCAGCAGCCTGCAGGCTTACACTGAAGCTTTCTTT. The chain is built from TRBV14 and TRBJ1-1; D gene uncertain. Germline V gives CDR1 SGHDN, CDR2 FVKESK. The CDR3 is 13 residues long. V lost 4 bases and J lost 3, with 9 bases in between.

CDR3 in amino acids: CASSLILAGKGNTIYF. In DNA, the CDR3 is TGTGCCAGCAGTTTAATCCTGGCAGGGAAGGGAAACACCATATATTTT. The chain is built from TRBV12-3 or TRBV12-4 and TRBJ1-3, with D maybe TRBD1 (5 bases). CDR3 length equals 16 residues. The V end lost 2 bases, the J end lost 4 bases, and 15 bases lay between the germline ends.

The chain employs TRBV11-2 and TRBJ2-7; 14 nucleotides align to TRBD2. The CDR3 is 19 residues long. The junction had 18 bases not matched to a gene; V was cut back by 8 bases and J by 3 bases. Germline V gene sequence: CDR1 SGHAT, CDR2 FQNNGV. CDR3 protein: CASSPRGLAGVPTLYEQYF. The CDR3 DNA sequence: TGTGCCAGCTCTCCCCGGGGACTAGCGGGGGTTCCAACCCTCTACGAGCAGTACTTC.

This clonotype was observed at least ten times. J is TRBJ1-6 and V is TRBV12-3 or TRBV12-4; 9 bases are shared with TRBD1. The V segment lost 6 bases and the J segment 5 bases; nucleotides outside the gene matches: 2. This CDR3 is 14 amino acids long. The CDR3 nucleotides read TGTGCCAGCAGCCGGACAGGGGATAATTCACCCCTCCACTTT. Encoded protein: CASSRTGDNSPLHF.

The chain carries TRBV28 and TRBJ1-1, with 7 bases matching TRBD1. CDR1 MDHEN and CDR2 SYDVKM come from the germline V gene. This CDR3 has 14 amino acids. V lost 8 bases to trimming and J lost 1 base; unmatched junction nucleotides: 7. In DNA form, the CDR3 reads TGTGCCAGCCCCGACAGGGTACCGAACACTGAAGCTTTCTTT. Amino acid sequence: CASPDRVPNTEAFF.

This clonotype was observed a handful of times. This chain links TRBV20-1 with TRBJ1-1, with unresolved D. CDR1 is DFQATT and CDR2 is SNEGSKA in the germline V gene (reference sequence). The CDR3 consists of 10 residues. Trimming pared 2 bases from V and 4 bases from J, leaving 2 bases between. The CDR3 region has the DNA TGCAGTGCTAGAAGCACTGAAGCTTTCTTT. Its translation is CSARSTEAFF.